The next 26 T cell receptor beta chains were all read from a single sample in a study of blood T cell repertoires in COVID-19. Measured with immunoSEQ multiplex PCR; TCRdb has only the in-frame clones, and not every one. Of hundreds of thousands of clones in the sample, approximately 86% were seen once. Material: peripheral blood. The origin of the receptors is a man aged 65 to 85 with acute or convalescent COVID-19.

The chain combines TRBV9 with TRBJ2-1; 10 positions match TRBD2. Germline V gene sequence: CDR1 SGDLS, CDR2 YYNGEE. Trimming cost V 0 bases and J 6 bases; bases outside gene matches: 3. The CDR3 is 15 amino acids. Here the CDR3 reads CASSVDLAGVNEQFF. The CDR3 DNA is TGTGCCAGCAGCGTAGATCTAGCGGGAGTCAATGAGCAGTTCTTC. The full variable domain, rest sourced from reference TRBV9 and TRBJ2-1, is DSGVTQTPKHLITATGQRVTLRCSPRSGDLSVYWYQQSLDQGLQFLIQYYNGEERAKGNILERFSAQQFPDLHSELNLSSLELGDSALYFCASSVDLAGVNEQFFGPGTRLTVL.

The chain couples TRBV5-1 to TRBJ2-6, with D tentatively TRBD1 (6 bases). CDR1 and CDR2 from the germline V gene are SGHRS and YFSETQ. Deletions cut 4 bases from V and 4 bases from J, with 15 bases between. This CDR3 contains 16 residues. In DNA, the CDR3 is TGCGCCAGCAGCCCCCTCACAGGGATCGGGGCCAACGTCCTGACTTTC. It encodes CASSPLTGIGANVLTF. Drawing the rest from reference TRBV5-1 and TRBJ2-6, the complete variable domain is KAGVTQTPRYLIKTRGQQVTLSCSPISGHRSVSWYQQTPGQGLQFLFEYFSETQRNKGNFPGRFSGRQFSNSRSEMNVSTLELGDSALYLCASSPLTGIGANVLTFGAGSRLTVL.

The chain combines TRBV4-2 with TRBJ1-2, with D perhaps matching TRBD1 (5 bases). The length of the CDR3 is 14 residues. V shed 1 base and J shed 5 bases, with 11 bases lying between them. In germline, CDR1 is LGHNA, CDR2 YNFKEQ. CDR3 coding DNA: TGTGCCAGCAGCCAAGCTGGGGAGGGGTATGGCTACACCTTC. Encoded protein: CASSQAGEGYGYTF.

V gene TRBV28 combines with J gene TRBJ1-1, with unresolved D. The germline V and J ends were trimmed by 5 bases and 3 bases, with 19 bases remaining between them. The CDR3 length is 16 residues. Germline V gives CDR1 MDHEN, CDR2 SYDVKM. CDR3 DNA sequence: TGTGCCAGCAGTCCCCCCGGGTCTTGGCCGCACACTGAAGCTTTCTTT. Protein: CASSPPGSWPHTEAFF.

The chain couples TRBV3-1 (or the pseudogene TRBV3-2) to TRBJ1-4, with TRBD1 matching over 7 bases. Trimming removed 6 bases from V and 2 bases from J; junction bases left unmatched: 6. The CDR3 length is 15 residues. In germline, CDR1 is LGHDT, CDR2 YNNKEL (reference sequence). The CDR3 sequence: CASRPQGRTNEKLFF. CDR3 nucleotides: TGTGCCAGCAGACCACAGGGGCGGACTAATGAAAAACTGTTTTTT.

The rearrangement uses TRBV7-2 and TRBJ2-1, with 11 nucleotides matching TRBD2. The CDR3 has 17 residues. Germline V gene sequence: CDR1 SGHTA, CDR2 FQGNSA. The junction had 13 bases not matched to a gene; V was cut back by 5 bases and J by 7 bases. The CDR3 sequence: CASSPPRLAGKDNEQFF. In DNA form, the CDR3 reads TGTGCCAGCAGCCCCCCCCGACTAGCGGGGAAGGATAATGAGCAGTTCTTC.

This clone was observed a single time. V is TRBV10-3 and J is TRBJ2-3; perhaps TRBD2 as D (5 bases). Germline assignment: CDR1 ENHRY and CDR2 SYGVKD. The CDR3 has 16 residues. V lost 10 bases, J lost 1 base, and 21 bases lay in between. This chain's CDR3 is CATLDRETEGTDTQYF. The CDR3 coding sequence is TGTGCCACCCTGGACCGGGAAACTGAGGGCACAGATACGCAGTATTTT.

CDR3 in amino acids: CASSQDLTSGRAYNEQFF. CDR3 bases: TGCGCCAGCAGCCAAGACCTAACTAGCGGCAGGGCCTACAATGAGCAGTTCTTC. This rearrangement joins TRBV4-3 to TRBJ2-1, with 8 bases identical to TRBD2. Germline lookup yields CDR1 LGHNA and CDR2 YSLEER. V shed 0 bases and J 2 bases; nucleotides not matched to a gene: 9. The CDR3 is 18 residues long.

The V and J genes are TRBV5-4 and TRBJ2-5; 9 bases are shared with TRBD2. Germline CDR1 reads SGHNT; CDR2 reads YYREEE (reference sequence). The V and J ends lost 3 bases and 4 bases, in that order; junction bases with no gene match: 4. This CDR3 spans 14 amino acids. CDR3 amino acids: CASSSKTSGETQYF. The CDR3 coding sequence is TGTGCCAGCAGCTCTAAGACTAGCGGAGAGACCCAGTACTTC.

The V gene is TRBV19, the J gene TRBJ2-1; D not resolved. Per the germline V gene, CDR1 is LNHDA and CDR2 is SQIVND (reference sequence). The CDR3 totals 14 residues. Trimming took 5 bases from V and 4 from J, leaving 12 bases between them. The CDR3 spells CASSVSLFYNEQFF. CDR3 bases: TGTGCCAGTAGTGTTAGCCTTTTTTACAATGAGCAGTTCTTC.

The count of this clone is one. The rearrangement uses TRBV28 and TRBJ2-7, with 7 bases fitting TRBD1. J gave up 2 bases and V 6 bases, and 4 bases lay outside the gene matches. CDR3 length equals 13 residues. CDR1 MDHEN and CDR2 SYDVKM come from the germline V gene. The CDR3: CASRWDSTYEQYF. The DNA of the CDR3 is TGTGCCAGCAGATGGGACAGTACCTACGAGCAGTACTTC.

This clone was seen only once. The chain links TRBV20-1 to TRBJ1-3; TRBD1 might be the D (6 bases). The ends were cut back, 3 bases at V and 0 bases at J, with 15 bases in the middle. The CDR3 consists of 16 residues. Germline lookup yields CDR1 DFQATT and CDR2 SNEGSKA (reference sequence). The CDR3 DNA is TGCAGTGCTAGTTATGGGGGCACCCCCTCTGGAAACACCATATATTTT. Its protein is CSASYGGTPSGNTIYF.

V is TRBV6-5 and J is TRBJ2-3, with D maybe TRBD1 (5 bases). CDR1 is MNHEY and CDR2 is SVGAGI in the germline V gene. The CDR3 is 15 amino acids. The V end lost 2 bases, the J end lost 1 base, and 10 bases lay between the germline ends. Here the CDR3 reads CASSYTDSRTDTQYF. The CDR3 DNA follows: TGTGCCAGCAGTTACACCGACAGCCGCACAGATACGCAGTATTTT.

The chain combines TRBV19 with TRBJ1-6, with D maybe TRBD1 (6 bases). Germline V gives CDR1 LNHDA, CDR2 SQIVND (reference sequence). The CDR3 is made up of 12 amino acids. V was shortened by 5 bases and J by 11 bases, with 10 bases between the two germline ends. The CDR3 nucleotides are TGTGCCAGTAGTCGAGGGGGTGCACCCCTCCACTTT. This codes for CASSRGGAPLHF.

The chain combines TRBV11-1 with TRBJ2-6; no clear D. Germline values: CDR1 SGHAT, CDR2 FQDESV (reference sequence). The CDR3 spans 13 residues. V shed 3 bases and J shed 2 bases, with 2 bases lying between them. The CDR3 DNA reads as TGTGCCAGCAGCTTTACTGGGGCCAACGTCCTGACTTTC. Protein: CASSFTGANVLTF.

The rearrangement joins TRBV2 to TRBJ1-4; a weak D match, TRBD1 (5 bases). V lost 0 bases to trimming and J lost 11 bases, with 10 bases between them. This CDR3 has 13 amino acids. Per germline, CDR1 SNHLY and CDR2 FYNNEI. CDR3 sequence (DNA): TGTGCCAGCAGTGAAGCCCCCCGGGGGAAACTGTTTTTT. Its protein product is CASSEAPRGKLFF.

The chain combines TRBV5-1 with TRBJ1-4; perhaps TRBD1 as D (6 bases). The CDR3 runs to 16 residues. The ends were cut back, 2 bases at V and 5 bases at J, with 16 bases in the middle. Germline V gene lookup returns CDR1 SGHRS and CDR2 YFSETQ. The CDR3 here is CASSLIGTSRNEKLFF. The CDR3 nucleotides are TGCGCCAGCAGCTTAATCGGGACAAGTAGAAATGAAAAACTGTTTTTT. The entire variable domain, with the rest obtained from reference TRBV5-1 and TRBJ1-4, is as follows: KAGVTQTPRYLIKTRGQQVTLSCSPISGHRSVSWYQQTPGQGLQFLFEYFSETQRNKGNFPGRFSGRQFSNSRSEMNVSTLELGDSALYLCASSLIGTSRNEKLFFGSGTQLSVL.

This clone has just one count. The CDR3 reads CASSLLGREETQYF. The CDR3 DNA reads as TGCGCCAGCAGCTTGTTAGGGAGGGAAGAGACCCAGTACTTC. The J gene is TRBJ2-5, the V gene TRBV5-1; TRBD2 agrees at 7 bases. Looked up from germline, CDR1 is SGHRS and CDR2 is YFSETQ. The V and J ends lost 1 base and 3 bases, in that order; junction bases with no gene match: 3. There are 14 residues in the CDR3.

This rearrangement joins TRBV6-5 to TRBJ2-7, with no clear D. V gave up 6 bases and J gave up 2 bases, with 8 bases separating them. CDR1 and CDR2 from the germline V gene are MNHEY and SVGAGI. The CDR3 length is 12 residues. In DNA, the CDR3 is TGTGCCAGCAGCGGGTACACCTACGAGCAGTACTTC. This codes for CASSGYTYEQYF.

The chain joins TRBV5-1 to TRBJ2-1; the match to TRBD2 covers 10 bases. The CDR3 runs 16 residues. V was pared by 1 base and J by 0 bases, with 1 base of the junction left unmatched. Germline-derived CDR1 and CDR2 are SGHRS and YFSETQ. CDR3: CASSLTSGASYNEQFF. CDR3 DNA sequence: TGCGCCAGCAGCTTGACTAGCGGGGCCTCCTACAATGAGCAGTTCTTC.

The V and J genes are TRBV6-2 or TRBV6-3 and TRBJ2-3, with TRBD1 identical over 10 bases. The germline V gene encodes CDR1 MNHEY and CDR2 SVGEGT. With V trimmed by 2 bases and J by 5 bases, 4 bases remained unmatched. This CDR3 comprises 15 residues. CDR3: CASSYLGQGRDTQYF. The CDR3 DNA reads TGTGCCAGCAGTTACCTGGGACAGGGGAGAGATACGCAGTATTTT.

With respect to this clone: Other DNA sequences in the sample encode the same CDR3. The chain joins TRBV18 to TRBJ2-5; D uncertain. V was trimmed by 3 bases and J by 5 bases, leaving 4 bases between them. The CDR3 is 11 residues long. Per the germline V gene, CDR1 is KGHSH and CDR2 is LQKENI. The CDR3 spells CASSPEETQYF. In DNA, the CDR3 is TGTGCCAGCTCACCGGAGGAGACCCAGTACTTC.

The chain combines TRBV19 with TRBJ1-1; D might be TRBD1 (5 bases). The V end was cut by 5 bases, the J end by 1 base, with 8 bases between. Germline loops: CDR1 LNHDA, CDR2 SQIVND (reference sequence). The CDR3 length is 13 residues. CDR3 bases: TGTGCCAGTAGTTATAGGGGGAACACTGAAGCTTTCTTT. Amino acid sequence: CASSYRGNTEAFF.

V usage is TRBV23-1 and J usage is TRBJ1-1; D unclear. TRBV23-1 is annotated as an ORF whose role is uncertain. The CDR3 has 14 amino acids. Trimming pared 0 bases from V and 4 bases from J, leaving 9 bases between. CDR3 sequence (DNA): TGCGCCAGCAGTCAATCCTACGGAGGCACTGAAGCTTTCTTT. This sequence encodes CASSQSYGGTEAFF.

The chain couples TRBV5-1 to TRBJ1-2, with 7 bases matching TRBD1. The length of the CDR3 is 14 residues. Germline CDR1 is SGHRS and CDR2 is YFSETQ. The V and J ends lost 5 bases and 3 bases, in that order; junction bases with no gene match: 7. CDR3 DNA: TGCGCCAGCAGGTCGGATACAGGGGACTATGGCTACACCTTC. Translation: CASRSDTGDYGYTF.

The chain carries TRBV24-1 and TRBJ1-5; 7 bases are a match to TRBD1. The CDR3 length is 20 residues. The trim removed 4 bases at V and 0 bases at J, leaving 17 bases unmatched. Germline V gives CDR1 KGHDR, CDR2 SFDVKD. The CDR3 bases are TGTGCCACCAGTGAGTCAACAGGGGCCTCTCGACGTTATAGCAATCAGCCCCAGCATTTT. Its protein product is CATSESTGASRRYSNQPQHF.